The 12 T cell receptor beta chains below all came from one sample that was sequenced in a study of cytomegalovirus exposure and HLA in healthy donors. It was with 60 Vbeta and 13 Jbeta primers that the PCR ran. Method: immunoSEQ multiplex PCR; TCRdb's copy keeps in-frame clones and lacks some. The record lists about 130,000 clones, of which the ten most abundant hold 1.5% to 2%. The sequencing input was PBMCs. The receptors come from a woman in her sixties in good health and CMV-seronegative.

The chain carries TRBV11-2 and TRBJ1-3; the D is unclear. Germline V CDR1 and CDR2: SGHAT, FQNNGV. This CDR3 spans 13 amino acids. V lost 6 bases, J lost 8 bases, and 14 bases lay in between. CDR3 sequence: CASRLHLEDTIYF. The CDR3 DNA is TGTGCCAGCAGGTTACACTTGGAGGACACCATATATTTT.

CDR3 amino acids: CAVRQGARGEQYF. In DNA form, the CDR3 reads TGTGCCGTCCGACAGGGGGCGCGGGGTGAGCAGTACTTC. This chain links TRBV7-8 with TRBJ2-7; 10 bases agree with TRBD1. This CDR3 comprises 13 residues. Trimming removed 11 bases from V and 7 bases from J; junction bases left unmatched: 11. CDR1 and CDR2 from the germline V gene are SGHVS and FQNEAQ.

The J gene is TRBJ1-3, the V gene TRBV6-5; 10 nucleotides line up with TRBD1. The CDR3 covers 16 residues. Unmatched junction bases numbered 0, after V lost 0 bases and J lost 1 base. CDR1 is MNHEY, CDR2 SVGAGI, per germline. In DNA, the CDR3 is TGTGCCAGCAGTTACTCGGGACAGGGGTCTGGAAACACCATATATTTT. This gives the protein CASSYSGQGSGNTIYF.

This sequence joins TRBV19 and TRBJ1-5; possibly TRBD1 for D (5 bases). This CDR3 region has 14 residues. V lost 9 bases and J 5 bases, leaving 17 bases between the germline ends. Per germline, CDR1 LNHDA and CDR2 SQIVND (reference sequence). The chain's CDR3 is CASRGGARHQPQHF. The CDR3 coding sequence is TGTGCCAGCCGGGGAGGGGCTAGACATCAGCCCCAGCATTTT. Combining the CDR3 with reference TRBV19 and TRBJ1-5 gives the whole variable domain DGGITQSPKYLFRKEGQNVTLSCEQNLNHDAMYWYRQDPGQGLRLIYYSQIVNDFQKGDIAEGYSVSREKKESFPLTVTSAQKNPTAFYLCASRGGARHQPQHFGDGTRLSIL.

The CDR3 DNA is TGTGCCAGCAGCCTGGGGGCTAGCGGGAGGAACGAGCAGTACTTC. Protein product: CASSLGASGRNEQYF. The V call is TRBV5-6, the J call TRBJ2-5, with 11 bases lining up with TRBD2. Gene TRBJ2-7 matches the end of the DNA better, so the J call may be wrong. The germline V gene encodes CDR1 SGHDT and CDR2 YYEEEE. The length of the CDR3 is 15 residues.

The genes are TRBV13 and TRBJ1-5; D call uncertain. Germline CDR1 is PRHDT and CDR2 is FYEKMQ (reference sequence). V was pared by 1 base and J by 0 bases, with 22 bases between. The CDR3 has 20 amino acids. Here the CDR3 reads CASSLVVTWRAGDSNQPQHF. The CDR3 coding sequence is TGTGCCAGCAGCTTAGTTGTAACGTGGAGGGCTGGCGATAGCAATCAGCCCCAGCATTTT.

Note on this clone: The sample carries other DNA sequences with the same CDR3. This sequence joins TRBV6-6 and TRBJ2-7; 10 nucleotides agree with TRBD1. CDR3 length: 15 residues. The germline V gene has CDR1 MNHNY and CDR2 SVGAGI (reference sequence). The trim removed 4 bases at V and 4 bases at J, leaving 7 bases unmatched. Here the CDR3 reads CASSFTGTGVYEQYF. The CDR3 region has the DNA TGTGCCAGCAGTTTCACCGGGACAGGGGTTTACGAGCAGTACTTC.

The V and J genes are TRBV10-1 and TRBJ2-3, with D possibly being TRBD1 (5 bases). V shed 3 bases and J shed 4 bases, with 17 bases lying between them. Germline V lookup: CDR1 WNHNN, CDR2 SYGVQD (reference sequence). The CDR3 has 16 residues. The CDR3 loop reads CASSDERGKGADTQYF. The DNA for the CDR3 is TGCGCCAGCAGTGATGAAAGGGGTAAGGGTGCAGATACGCAGTATTTT.

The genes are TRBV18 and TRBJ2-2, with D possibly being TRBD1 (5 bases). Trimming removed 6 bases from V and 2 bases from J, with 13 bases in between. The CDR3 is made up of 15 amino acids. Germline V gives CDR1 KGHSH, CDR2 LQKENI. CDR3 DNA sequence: TGTGCCAGCTCTCCCGTGACAGTTAACACCGGGGAGCTGTTTTTT. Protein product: CASSPVTVNTGELFF.

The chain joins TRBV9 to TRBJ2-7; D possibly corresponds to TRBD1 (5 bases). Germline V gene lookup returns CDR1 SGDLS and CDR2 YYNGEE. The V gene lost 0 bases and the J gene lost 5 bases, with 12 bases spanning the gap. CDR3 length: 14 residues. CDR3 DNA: TGTGCCAGCAGCGTAGGCAGGGAAGGAGACGAGCAGTACTTC. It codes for CASSVGREGDEQYF.

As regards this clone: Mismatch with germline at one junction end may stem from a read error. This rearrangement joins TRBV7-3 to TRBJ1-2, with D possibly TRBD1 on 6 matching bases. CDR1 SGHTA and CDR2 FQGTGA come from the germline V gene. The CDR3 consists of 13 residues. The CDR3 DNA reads TGTGCCAGCAGGGCGGCAGGGGATTATGACTACACCTTC. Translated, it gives CASRAAGDYDYTF.

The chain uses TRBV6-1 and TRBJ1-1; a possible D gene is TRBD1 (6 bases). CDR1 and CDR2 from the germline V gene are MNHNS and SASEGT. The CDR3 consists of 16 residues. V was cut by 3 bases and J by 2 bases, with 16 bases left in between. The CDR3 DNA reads TGTGCCAGCAGTGAGTCATCAGGGGTAGGAAACACTGAAGCTTTCTTT. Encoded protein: CASSESSGVGNTEAFF.